This T cell receptor beta chain was recorded in a study of cytomegalovirus exposure and HLA in healthy donors. Study-level points and caveats: TCR beta chains numbering some 160 were designated cytomegalovirus-associated. Cytomegalovirus status was reportedly diagnosed by the classifier with high sensitivity and specificity. Later, an analysis found that TCR clusters from the first cohort tended to co-occur in the 130 or so validation repertoires.

The trim removed 2 bases at V and 2 bases at J, leaving 5 bases unmatched. In germline, CDR1 is GTSNPN, CDR2 SVGIG (reference sequence). The CDR3 has 15 amino acids. The repertoire was sequenced with immunoSEQ multiplex PCR; TCRdb's copy has only in-frame clones and lacks some. This table holds 95,000 to 150,000 clones, around 94% found once. As concerns this clone: Its target is unknown.

The gene calls are TRBV30 and TRBJ2-1; 8 bases agree with TRBD2. The sample taken for sequencing was PBMCs. The sequence derives from a woman under 30 in good health and CMV-seronegative. DNA of the CDR3: TGTGCCTGGAGTTTTAGCGGGACCGCCTACAATGAGCAGTTCTTC. Translating gives CAWSFSGTAYNEQFF. Together with reference TRBV30 and TRBJ2-1, the CDR3 gives the full variable domain: SQTIHQWPATLVQPVGSPLSLECTVEGTSNPNLYWYRQAAGRGLQLLFYSVGIGQISSEVPQNLSASRPQDRQFILSSKKLLLSDSGFYLCAWSFSGTAYNEQFFGPGTRLTVL.